The 23 T cell receptor beta chains below come from one sample, sequenced in a study of blood T cell repertoires in COVID-19. TCRdb's copy holds only in-frame clones and misses some; the assay was immunoSEQ multiplex PCR. The table records approximately 240,000 clones, around 82% of them present only once. Sample: peripheral blood. Receptors were obtained from a woman over 75 with active or convalescent COVID-19.

This chain connects TRBV30 to TRBJ2-1; 12 nucleotides align to TRBD2. Germline loops: CDR1 GTSNPN, CDR2 SVGIG (reference sequence). The CDR3 is 15 amino acids. J was trimmed by 12 bases and V by 5 bases; bases with no gene match: 14. The CDR3 nucleotides are TGTGCCTGGGGTAGGCCTAGCGGGAGGGCCGTGGGGCAGTTCTTC. It encodes CAWGRPSGRAVGQFF.

The chain couples TRBV5-1 to TRBJ2-1, with 12 nucleotides matching TRBD2. The germline V gene encodes CDR1 SGHRS and CDR2 YFSETQ. The CDR3 has 15 residues. With 3 bases clipped from V and 8 bases from J, the junction kept 6 bases outside the gene matches. Written as DNA, the CDR3 is TGCGCCAGCAGCTCAACCGGGACTAGCGGGCATGAGCAGTTCTTC. Translation: CASSSTGTSGHEQFF.

This chain connects TRBV10-3 to TRBJ1-5; perhaps TRBD1 as D (6 bases). V was pared by 5 bases and J by 2 bases, with 7 bases between. The V gene's germline CDR1 is ENHRY and CDR2 SYGVKD. The length of the CDR3 is 13 residues. CDR3 loop: CAISRQGNQPQHF. DNA of the CDR3: TGTGCCATCAGTCGACAGGGCAATCAGCCCCAGCATTTT.

This chain connects TRBV10-1 to TRBJ1-6; D ambiguous. V was cut by 3 bases and J by 9 bases, with 9 bases left in between. CDR3 length: 13 amino acids. The germline V gene encodes CDR1 WNHNN and CDR2 SYGVQD (reference sequence). The CDR3 sequence: CASSEFTGSPLHF. The CDR3 region has the DNA TGCGCCAGCAGTGAATTTACGGGTTCACCCCTCCACTTT.

For the CDR3, the DNA is TGTGCCAGTAGTATACCAGGTTCGGAGACCCAGTACTTC. Translating it yields CASSIPGSETQYF. The chain is built from TRBV19 and TRBJ2-5; no firm D call. Germline assignment: CDR1 LNHDA and CDR2 SQIVND (reference sequence). Trimming took off 2 bases at V and 5 bases at J, with 9 bases between the two ends. The CDR3 covers 13 residues.

V gene TRBV19 combines with J gene TRBJ1-5, with TRBD1 identical over 7 bases. Germline assignment: CDR1 LNHDA and CDR2 SQIVND (reference sequence). The CDR3 extends over 18 amino acids. Germline trimming cut 3 bases from V and 7 bases from J; bases unmatched to any gene: 18. CDR3 sequence reads: CASSIPAGGPNFGQPQHF. Written as DNA, the CDR3 is TGTGCCAGTAGTATCCCCGCAGGGGGGCCCAATTTCGGCCAGCCCCAGCATTTT.

The chain links TRBV20-1 to TRBJ1-2; 11 bases agree with TRBD1. CDR1 and CDR2 from the germline V gene are DFQATT and SNEGSKA (reference sequence). The CDR3 is made up of 15 amino acids. The V and J ends lost 3 bases and 7 bases, in that order; junction bases with no gene match: 10. Written as DNA, the CDR3 is TGCAGTGCTAGTAAATCGGACAGGGGGCTGGGTGGCTACACCTTC. It codes for CSASKSDRGLGGYTF.

The CDR3 DNA reads TGTGCCAGCAGCCCTCAGGCGCGCGGGGGCACCGAGCAGTACTTC. Amino acids: CASSPQARGGTEQYF. V gene TRBV7-8 combines with J gene TRBJ2-7; tentatively, D is TRBD2 (7 bases). The CDR3 length is 15 residues. V was cut by 5 bases and J by 6 bases, with 20 bases left in between. Germline V gene data show CDR1 as SGHVS and CDR2 as FQNEAQ.

The chain uses TRBV6-2 or TRBV6-3 and TRBJ1-2; D may be TRBD1 (6 bases). V was trimmed by 0 bases and J by 7 bases, leaving 12 bases between them. This CDR3 has 14 residues. Per germline, CDR1 MNHEY and CDR2 SVGEGT. The CDR3 loop is CASSYSRTVSGYTF. In DNA, the CDR3 is TGTGCCAGCAGTTACTCCCGGACAGTTTCTGGCTACACCTTC.

The chain employs TRBV28 and TRBJ1-6; TRBD1 is a possible D gene (6 bases). This CDR3 spans 12 amino acids. V lost 6 bases and J 18 bases, leaving 18 bases between the germline ends. Germline assignment: CDR1 MDHEN and CDR2 SYDVKM. CDR3: CASRESGATDHF. The DNA for the CDR3 is TGTGCCAGCAGGGAATCAGGGGCAACCGACCACTTT.

The chain links TRBV7-8 to TRBJ1-1; tentatively, D is TRBD1 (5 bases). Deletions cut 1 base from V and 6 bases from J, with 12 bases between. Germline-derived CDR1 and CDR2 are SGHVS and FQNEAQ. The CDR3 is 14 amino acids. CDR3 loop: CASSLVGREAEAFF. The CDR3, as DNA: TGTGCCAGCAGCTTAGTGGGCAGGGAAGCTGAAGCTTTCTTT. Complete variable domain (other parts from reference TRBV7-8 and TRBJ1-1): GAGVSQSPRYKVAKRGQDVALRCDPISGHVSLFWYQQALGQGPEFLTYFQNEAQLDKSGLPSDRFFAERPEGSVSTLKIQRTQQEDSAVYLCASSLVGREAEAFFGQGTRLTVV.

The V and J genes are TRBV30 and TRBJ1-1, with 8 positions matching TRBD1. The V and J ends lost 7 bases and 7 bases, in that order; junction bases with no gene match: 11. This CDR3 has 13 residues. Germline-derived CDR1 and CDR2 are GTSNPN and SVGIG (reference sequence). This CDR3 is CASESGTGLEAFF. DNA for the CDR3: TGTGCCTCTGAATCCGGGACAGGACTTGAAGCTTTCTTT.

The J gene is TRBJ2-7, the V gene TRBV5-1, with 10 bases aligning to TRBD1. The V and J ends lost 3 bases and 6 bases, in that order; junction bases with no gene match: 6. Germline loops: CDR1 SGHRS, CDR2 YFSETQ. The CDR3 has 14 amino acids. Written as DNA, the CDR3 is TGCGCCAGCAGCTCGGGGACAGGGGTCTTCGAGCAGTACTTC. It codes for CASSSGTGVFEQYF. The full variable domain, completed using reference TRBV5-1 and TRBJ2-7, is KAGVTQTPRYLIKTRGQQVTLSCSPISGHRSVSWYQQTPGQGLQFLFEYFSETQRNKGNFPGRFSGRQFSNSRSEMNVSTLELGDSALYLCASSSGTGVFEQYFGPGTRLTVT.

The chain couples TRBV5-1 to TRBJ2-3, with D possibly being TRBD2 (6 bases). V was clipped by 4 bases and J by 0 bases, with 15 bases between them. This CDR3 is 16 amino acids long. Germline V CDR1 and CDR2: SGHRS, YFSETQ. DNA of the CDR3: TGCGCCAGCAGCGGCGGGAACTCGCTGAGCACAGATACGCAGTATTTT. Encoded protein: CASSGGNSLSTDTQYF.

The chain recombines TRBV27 with TRBJ2-1; 10 bases are a match to TRBD1. Germline CDR1 is MNHEY and CDR2 is SMNVEV (reference sequence). The junction had 9 bases not matched to a gene; V was cut back by 6 bases and J by 4 bases. The CDR3 covers 16 residues. The CDR3 protein is CASRKRQGASYNEQFF. Written as DNA, the CDR3 is TGTGCCAGCAGGAAAAGACAGGGGGCTTCGTACAATGAGCAGTTCTTC.

The V and J genes are TRBV27 and TRBJ2-2; possible D gene TRBD1, 6 bases. Germline CDR1 is MNHEY and CDR2 is SMNVEV (reference sequence). Trimming shortened V by 6 bases and J by 4 bases, and 15 bases separated the two germline ends. CDR3 length equals 15 residues. This chain's CDR3 is CASSKSGHPTGELFF. The CDR3 nucleotides are TGTGCCAGCAGCAAATCGGGACACCCCACCGGGGAGCTGTTTTTT.

This chain connects TRBV6-5 to TRBJ2-7; D gene unclear. Germline-derived CDR1 and CDR2 are MNHEY and SVGAGI. V shed 6 bases and J shed 3 bases, with 9 bases lying between them. The CDR3 totals 12 residues. CDR3 nucleotides: TGTGCCAGCAGCCGAGGTGGCTACGAGCAGTACTTC. This translates into CASSRGGYEQYF.

This clone was detected only a few times. DNA of the CDR3: TGTGCCGGGAACAGGGAATATTCACCCCTCCACTTT. It is translated as CAGNREYSPLHF. The rearrangement links TRBV30 to TRBJ1-6; maybe TRBD1 (6 bases). This CDR3 is built from 12 residues. Per the germline V gene, CDR1 is GTSNPN and CDR2 is SVGIG (reference sequence). The ends were cut back, 8 bases at V and 8 bases at J, with 13 bases in the middle.

This clone has just a few counts. The rearrangement uses TRBV5-6 and TRBJ1-2; maybe TRBD1 (5 bases). The CDR3 sequence is 15 residues long. V lost 6 bases and J 8 bases, leaving 23 bases between the germline ends. Germline CDR1 and CDR2: SGHDT and YYEEEE. CDR3 residues: CASINLGLPFGGYTF. The CDR3 coding sequence is TGTGCCAGCATAAACCTGGGACTCCCTTTCGGGGGCTACACCTTC. Filled out from reference TRBV5-6 and TRBJ1-2, the complete variable domain reads DAGVTQSPTHLIKTRGQQVTLRCSPKSGHDTVSWYQQALGQGPQFIFQYYEEEERQRGNFPDRFSGHQFPNYSSELNVNALLLGDSALYLCASINLGLPFGGYTFGSGTRLTVV.

The genes are TRBV9 and TRBJ1-2; 9 positions match TRBD1. Germline V gene sequence: CDR1 SGDLS, CDR2 YYNGEE. Germline trimming cut 4 bases from V and 8 bases from J; bases unmatched to any gene: 9. There are 14 residues in the CDR3. CDR3 coding DNA: TGTGCCAGCAGCCCGGGACAGGGATCACTCGGCTACACCTTC. Its translation is CASSPGQGSLGYTF. Together with reference TRBV9 and TRBJ1-2, the CDR3 gives the full variable domain: DSGVTQTPKHLITATGQRVTLRCSPRSGDLSVYWYQQSLDQGLQFLIQYYNGEERAKGNILERFSAQQFPDLHSELNLSSLELGDSALYFCASSPGQGSLGYTFGSGTRLTVV.

This chain connects TRBV29-1 to TRBJ1-1, with TRBD1 matching over 7 bases. Germline loops: CDR1 SQVTM, CDR2 ANQGSEA. V lost 7 bases, J lost 5 bases, and 7 bases stayed unmatched. This CDR3 is 12 amino acids long. DNA of the CDR3: TGCAGCGGAGGGGGCGCTTATACTGAAGCTTTCTTT. This gives the protein CSGGGAYTEAFF. The variable domain in full, completed from reference TRBV29-1 and TRBJ1-1, reads SAVISQKPSRDICQRGTSLTIQCQVDSQVTMMFWYRQQPGQSLTLIATANQGSEATYESGFVIDKFPISRPNLTFSTLTVSNMSPEDSSIYLCSGGGAYTEAFFGQGTRLTVV.

This chain joins TRBV28 and TRBJ1-5, with D perhaps matching TRBD1 (5 bases). The CDR3 loop spans 14 amino acids. Germline V gene lookup returns CDR1 MDHEN and CDR2 SYDVKM. The ends were cut back, 3 bases at V and 1 base at J, with 7 bases in the middle. CDR3 DNA: TGTGCCAGCAGTTTCGCAGGGAGCAATCAGCCCCAGCATTTT. Translation gives CASSFAGSNQPQHF.

The chain recombines TRBV7-8 with TRBJ2-5; unclear D gene. The CDR3 is 16 amino acids. The germline V and J ends were trimmed by 4 bases and 1 base, with 16 bases remaining between them. The germline V gene encodes CDR1 SGHVS and CDR2 FQNEAQ. The CDR3 spells CASSSTSRVSQETQYF. For the CDR3, the DNA is TGTGCCAGCAGCTCTACCTCCCGGGTCTCCCAAGAGACCCAGTACTTC.